These 22 T cell receptor beta chains came from one sample sequenced in a study of control samples from healthy donors and cancer patients. Sequencing used immunoSEQ multiplex PCR; TCRdb keeps in-frame clones, though not all of them. The table records 96,000 or so clones, approximately 95% of them present only once. Sequenced input: blood. These receptors were taken from a man aged 18 to 30 in good health.

The table lists this clone with a few counts. The genes are TRBV6-5 and TRBJ2-7, with TRBD1 matching 9 bases. The CDR3 contains 13 residues. The J segment lost 2 bases and the V segment lost 4 bases, leaving 0 bases of the junction unmatched. CDR1 and CDR2 (germline): MNHEY, SVGAGI. CDR3 region: CASSWTGAYEQYF. CDR3 coding DNA: TGTGCCAGCAGTTGGACAGGGGCCTACGAGCAGTACTTC.

The chain has TRBV18 and TRBJ2-7; 10 bases line up with TRBD2. The CDR3 is 14 residues long. V lost 3 bases and J lost 3; bases outside the gene matches: 2. CDR1 and CDR2 from the germline V gene are KGHSH and LQKENI. The CDR3 nucleotides read TGTGCCAGCTCACCCGGACTAGCGGACTACGAGCAGTACTTC. Its translation is CASSPGLADYEQYF.

Points on this clone: One base away lies a much larger clone, so this may be a sequencing read error. The J gene is TRBJ1-6, the V gene TRBV27; 7 nucleotides match TRBD1. The V segment lost 5 bases and the J segment 7 bases; nucleotides outside the gene matches: 2. The CDR3 runs 13 residues. CDR1 MNHEY and CDR2 SMNVEV come from the germline V gene (reference sequence). The chain's CDR3 is CASSDRDNSPLHF. CDR3 nucleotides: TGTGCCAGCAGTGACAGGGACAATTCACCCCTCCACTTT.

This clone has a handful of counts. The chain has TRBV27 and TRBJ2-2; tentative D call: TRBD2 (6 bases). CDR1 and CDR2 (germline): MNHEY, SMNVEV (reference sequence). The CDR3 covers 13 residues. V was cut by 7 bases and J by 7 bases, with 13 bases left in between. The CDR3 bases are TGTGCCAGCAACGGGGGTGGGGTCGGGGAGCTGTTTTTT. It yields the protein CASNGGGVGELFF.

This chain joins TRBV7-2 and TRBJ1-2; no firm D call. V gave up 4 bases and J gave up 3 bases, with 15 bases separating them. The germline V gene encodes CDR1 SGHTA and CDR2 FQGNSA. The CDR3 runs 15 residues. The CDR3 spells CASSSAGFEDYGYTF. CDR3 sequence (DNA): TGTGCCAGCAGCTCTGCGGGGTTTGAAGACTATGGCTACACCTTC.

Here the CDR3 DNA reads TGTGCCAGCAGTCCTAGCCAGCTGAACACTGAAGCTTTCTTT. Encoded protein: CASSPSQLNTEAFF. V usage is TRBV27 and J usage is TRBJ1-1; D is uncertain. This CDR3 is 14 amino acids long. V was shortened by 5 bases and J by 0 bases, with 10 bases between the two germline ends. The V gene's germline CDR1 is MNHEY and CDR2 SMNVEV (reference sequence).

CDR3 sequence reads: CASSLTGTGPDEQYF. Written as DNA, the CDR3 is TGCGCCAGCAGCCTTACCGGGACAGGGCCTGACGAGCAGTACTTC. This rearrangement joins TRBV5-1 to TRBJ2-7, with TRBD1 identical over 9 bases. The CDR3 is 15 amino acids. Germline values: CDR1 SGHRS, CDR2 YFSETQ. The J segment lost 5 bases and the V segment lost 4 bases, leaving 10 bases of the junction unmatched.

The chain couples TRBV6-5 to TRBJ2-2, with D maybe TRBD2 (5 bases). Germline V gene lookup returns CDR1 MNHEY and CDR2 SVGAGI. Deletions cut 5 bases from V and 6 bases from J, with 10 bases between. CDR3 length: 13 residues. CDR3 in amino acids: CASSRTSPGELFF. The CDR3 DNA reads as TGTGCCAGCAGTAGAACTAGTCCCGGGGAGCTGTTTTTT.

V gene TRBV2 combines with J gene TRBJ1-1, with 7 bases identical to TRBD1. Looked up from germline, CDR1 is SNHLY and CDR2 is FYNNEI. The CDR3 is 14 amino acids. V gave up 7 bases and J gave up 7 bases; unmatched junction bases: 12. CDR3 loop: CASNLEGQPIEAFF. Here the CDR3 DNA reads TGTGCCAGCAACCTGGAGGGACAGCCGATTGAAGCTTTCTTT.

This clone has a single count. The genes are TRBV3-1 (or the pseudogene TRBV3-2) and TRBJ2-5; TRBD1 matches at 7 bases. Trimming cost V 1 base and J 2 bases; bases outside gene matches: 10. The length of the CDR3 is 17 residues. CDR1 and CDR2 from the germline V gene are LGHDT and YNNKEL (reference sequence). DNA of the CDR3: TGTGCCAGCAGCCAAGGGCCCGCGGCCAGGGGGCAAGAGACCCAGTACTTC. Protein product: CASSQGPAARGQETQYF.

This chain joins TRBV27 and TRBJ2-4; D is uncertain. The germline V gene encodes CDR1 MNHEY and CDR2 SMNVEV (reference sequence). This CDR3 contains 15 residues. With 5 bases removed from V and 5 bases from J, the gap between germline ends came to 16 bases. The CDR3 spells CASSNGPVPENIQYF. The CDR3 DNA reads as TGTGCCAGCAGTAACGGTCCCGTACCAGAAAACATTCAGTACTTC.

The chain combines TRBV5-1 with TRBJ1-1, with 9 bases matching TRBD1. Trimming cost V 4 bases and J 2 bases; bases outside gene matches: 3. CDR1 SGHRS and CDR2 YFSETQ come from the germline V gene. This CDR3 contains 14 residues. The CDR3 spells CASSQDRGNTEAFF. In DNA form, the CDR3 reads TGCGCCAGCAGCCAGGACAGGGGTAACACTGAAGCTTTCTTT.

The chain uses TRBV7-9 and TRBJ2-1; D may be TRBD1 (5 bases). CDR3 length equals 14 residues. Germline V gene data show CDR1 as SEHNR and CDR2 as FQNEAQ (reference sequence). Trimming pared 5 bases from V and 10 bases from J, leaving 18 bases between. The CDR3 DNA is TGTGCCAGCAGCCCCGCCCCTGACAGAGTAGAGCAGTTCTTC. The encoded protein is CASSPAPDRVEQFF.

The V gene is TRBV7-8, the J gene TRBJ1-5; D unresolved. The ends were cut back, 2 bases at V and 6 bases at J, with 5 bases in the middle. The CDR3 consists of 12 residues. The germline V gene has CDR1 SGHVS and CDR2 FQNEAQ. CDR3 region: CASSLRSQPQHF. The CDR3 nucleotides read TGTGCCAGCAGCTTACGCAGTCAGCCCCAGCATTTT. The entire variable domain, with the rest obtained from reference TRBV7-8 and TRBJ1-5, is as follows: GAGVSQSPRYKVAKRGQDVALRCDPISGHVSLFWYQQALGQGPEFLTYFQNEAQLDKSGLPSDRFFAERPEGSVSTLKIQRTQQEDSAVYLCASSLRSQPQHFGDGTRLSIL.

This chain connects TRBV7-9 to TRBJ2-1; 7 nucleotides line up with TRBD1. Germline CDR1 SEHNR, CDR2 FQNEAQ (reference sequence). The CDR3 spans 16 residues. The V segment lost 6 bases and the J segment 0 bases; nucleotides outside the gene matches: 8. CDR3 in amino acids: CASSRGGTVSYNEQFF. DNA for the CDR3: TGTGCCAGCAGTAGAGGTGGGACAGTCTCCTACAATGAGCAGTTCTTC.

A note on this clone: This sample also contains other DNA sequences that code for the same CDR3. The chain joins TRBV29-1 to TRBJ2-2; possible D gene TRBD1, 6 bases. Germline V lookup: CDR1 SQVTM, CDR2 ANQGSEA. The V gene lost 3 bases and the J gene lost 2 bases, with 7 bases spanning the gap. The CDR3 totals 13 residues. CDR3 amino acids: CSVEGTNTGELFF. In DNA form, the CDR3 reads TGCAGCGTTGAGGGGACAAACACCGGGGAGCTGTTTTTT.

The V call is TRBV7-8, the J call TRBJ1-5; 8 positions agree with TRBD1. With 5 bases clipped from V and 5 bases from J, the junction kept 5 bases outside the gene matches. The CDR3 totals 14 residues. The germline CDR1 and CDR2 sequences are SGHVS and FQNEAQ. This CDR3 reads CASSRTGFHQPQHF. The CDR3 bases are TGTGCCAGCAGCCGGACAGGGTTTCATCAGCCCCAGCATTTT.

The chain combines TRBV29-1 with TRBJ1-5; weak D call: TRBD1 (6 bases). CDR3 size: 12 residues. CDR1 SQVTM and CDR2 ANQGSEA come from the germline V gene. With 6 bases removed from V and 4 bases from J, the gap between germline ends came to 10 bases. The CDR3 region has the DNA TGCAGCGTGCAGGGGAGTAATCAGCCCCAGCATTTT. Protein: CSVQGSNQPQHF.

On this clone itself: An end of the junction does not agree with germline; a read error may underlie this. The V gene is TRBV5-1, the J gene TRBJ1-5, with 11 bases matching TRBD1. Germline V gene lookup returns CDR1 SGHRS and CDR2 YFSETQ. The CDR3 has 15 amino acids. The CDR3 protein is CASSLDRGPYQPQHF. The CDR3 DNA is TGCGCCAGCAGTTTGGACAGGGGGCCTTATCAGCCCCAGCATTTT.

This clone was found once. V is TRBV10-3 and J is TRBJ2-2, with 10 bases lining up with TRBD2. The V gene end was trimmed by 10 bases and the J gene end by 2 bases; junction bases not matched to a gene: 7. The germline gives CDR1 ENHRY, CDR2 SYGVKD. The CDR3 length is 15 residues. The CDR3: CATSGLATNTGELFF. In DNA form, the CDR3 reads TGTGCCACTTCGGGACTAGCGACTAACACCGGGGAGCTGTTTTTT.

The chain couples TRBV3-1 (or the pseudogene TRBV3-2) to TRBJ2-7; D gene uncertain. Germline values: CDR1 LGHDT, CDR2 YNNKEL (reference sequence). This CDR3 has 15 residues. V was pared by 4 bases and J by 0 bases, with 13 bases between. CDR3 amino acids: CASSPAVTSSYEQYF. The DNA for the CDR3 is TGTGCCAGCAGCCCCGCCGTCACGAGCTCCTACGAGCAGTACTTC.

The chain employs TRBV19 and TRBJ2-3, with TRBD2 matching over 7 bases. The CDR3 totals 15 residues. The trim removed 8 bases at V and 8 bases at J, leaving 16 bases unmatched. CDR1 is LNHDA, CDR2 SQIVND, per germline (reference sequence). The CDR3 region has the DNA TGTGCCAGTGACCTCGGGAGCGGGGCAAGTCGTACGCAGTATTTT. This sequence encodes CASDLGSGASRTQYF.